Below, 5 T cell receptor beta chains from the same sample are listed, as sequenced in a study of shared clonotypes between healthy human individuals. Sequenced by immunoSEQ multiplex PCR; TCRdb stores in-frame clones only, minus some. The data show roughly 1,100,000 clones, more than 65% seen once. The specimen was memory CD4+ T cells sorted from blood. Subset described: CD45RA-negative fraction. The receptor set was obtained from a man between 18 and 29 years old in good health.

Turning to this clone: The sample has other DNA sequences that encode this CDR3 too. V gene TRBV6-1 combines with J gene TRBJ2-7; TRBD2 aligns across 9 bases. V dropped 3 bases and J dropped 4; count of bases not matched to a gene: 7. CDR3 length: 15 residues. Germline loops: CDR1 MNHNS, CDR2 SASEGT. The CDR3 loop is CASSEGGLAPYEQYF. The CDR3 DNA sequence: TGTGCCAGCAGTGAGGGTGGACTAGCGCCTTACGAGCAGTACTTC.

The rearrangement links TRBV15 to TRBJ2-1; 7 bases fit TRBD1. V shed 3 bases and J 5 bases; nucleotides not matched to a gene: 7. The CDR3 extends over 15 amino acids. Germline V gene sequence: CDR1 LNHNV, CDR2 YYDKDF (reference sequence). The CDR3 region has the DNA TGTGCCACCAGCAGTCCCGGGACAGTGGACAATGAGCAGTTCTTC. This codes for CATSSPGTVDNEQFF.

The rearrangement links TRBV6-1 to TRBJ1-5; D not resolved. CDR1 is MNHNS, CDR2 SASEGT, per germline. This CDR3 spans 15 amino acids. The V end was cut by 1 base, the J end by 7 bases, with 14 bases between. The CDR3 protein is CASSEVRATGQPQHF. CDR3 coding DNA: TGTGCCAGCAGTGAAGTCCGGGCCACGGGACAGCCCCAGCATTTT.

The chain joins TRBV6-1 to TRBJ1-1; D not certain. Germline V gives CDR1 MNHNS, CDR2 SASEGT. Trimming shortened V by 5 bases and J by 1 base, and 8 bases separated the two germline ends. The CDR3 runs to 13 residues. This CDR3 is CASSTTWNTEAFF. CDR3 nucleotide sequence: TGTGCCAGCAGTACTACTTGGAACACTGAAGCTTTCTTT.

The chain links TRBV5-1 to TRBJ2-7; D remains unclear. The germline V and J ends were trimmed by 0 bases and 5 bases, with 12 bases remaining between them. Germline V lookup: CDR1 SGHRS, CDR2 YFSETQ. The CDR3 runs to 14 residues. CDR3 in DNA: TGCGCCAGCAGCTTGGGACGGGTAACGCACGAGCAGTACTTC. This translates into CASSLGRVTHEQYF.